This T cell receptor beta chain was captured by sequencing in a study of blood T cell repertoires in COVID-19. Study summary: The analysed material was cDNA or gDNA that came from T cells, B-cell-depleted T cells, or PBMCs.

Produced via immunoSEQ multiplex PCR; TCRdb's table is partial and in-frame only. The sample includes approximately 80,000 clones, over 70% of them seen just once. The V and J ends lost 0 bases and 4 bases, in that order; junction bases with no gene match: 7. Germline CDR1 and CDR2: SGHRS and YFSETQ. The CDR3 runs to 16 residues. Sequencing was carried out using peripheral blood. The source of this sequence is a human donor in a cohort sampled during active COVID-19. The chain uses TRBV5-1 and TRBJ2-1; 7 bases are a match to TRBD1. The CDR3 DNA reads as TGCGCCAGCAGCTTGGAGGTCTGGGACAGTTACAATGAGCAGTTCTTC. Translation: CASSLEVWDSYNEQFF.